Listed below are T cell receptor beta chains from one sample, sequenced in a study of T cell responses to AZD1222 COVID-19 vaccine. Assay used: immunoSEQ multiplex PCR; TCRdb lists only in-frame clones, some missing. This sample has around 200,000 clones, with roughly 91% found just once. Sequencing used peripheral blood, obtained 28 days after the second AZD1222 dose. These TCRs come from an adult who received the AZD1222 COVID-19 vaccine. CDR3s include the opening cysteine and the closing phenylalanine or tryptophan. The D gene is left open where the match is weak. Rows give clone size only sometimes, using once, few, many, or a class for an expanded clone.

TRBJ2-7 TRBD1 TRBV7-8 few TGTGCCACCTCGGTGGGACAGTCCTACGAGCAGTACTTC CATSVGQSYEQYF
TRBJ2-1 - TRBV14 - TGTGCCAGCAGCCAGACCTCCGGGACAGGGATGGCGGGAGGGCACAATGAGCAGTTCTTC CASSQTSGTGMAGGHNEQFF
TRBJ2-3 - TRBV5-1 - TGCGCCAGCATCGATACTTTACGCACAGATACGCAGTATTTT CASIDTLRTDTQYF
TRBJ2-3 TRBD1 TRBV6-5 - TGTGCCAGCAGTAGGACAGGGGGCACAGATACGCAGTATTTT CASSRTGGTDTQYF
TRBJ2-2 TRBD1 TRBV7-8 - TGTGCCAGCAGCCCCGGGACAGTTAACACCGGGGAGCTGTTTTTT CASSPGTVNTGELFF
TRBJ2-7 - TRBV6-1 - TGTGCCAGCAGTGAAGTCCAGCGGGCCACCTCCTACGAGCAGTACTTC CASSEVQRATSYEQYF
TRBJ2-1 TRBD2 TRBV6-2/TRBV6-3 - TGTGCCAGCAGTCCCTGGGCTAGCGGGGAGAGGGATGAGCAGTTCTTC CASSPWASGERDEQFF
TRBJ1-5 - TRBV21-1 - TGTGCCAGCAGGAGCAGGGGTGGTTATCAGCCCCAGCATTTT CASRSRGGYQPQHF
TRBJ2-7 - TRBV6-2/TRBV6-3 - TGTGCCAGCAGTTCGTTCCGGGTTTACGAGCAGTACTTC CASSSFRVYEQYF
TRBJ2-7 - TRBV28 - TGTGCCAGCAGCTCACCCGCTGACTGGGCGTTCGAGCAGTACTTC CASSSPADWAFEQYF
TRBJ2-1 TRBD2 TRBV5-1 - TGCGCCAGCAGCTTGGGACTAGCGGGAGGGCCGGGTGAGCAGTTCTTC CASSLGLAGGPGEQFF
TRBJ2-3 - TRBV19 - TGTGCCAGTAGTCCTCGAGTGGGCGCGGGACCTCTTCTTGCAGATACGCAGTATTTT CASSPRVGAGPLLADTQYF
TRBJ1-1 - TRBV7-9 - TGTGCCAGCAGCTTAGCAGGGGGTGTAAGTGAAGCTTTCTTT CASSLAGGVSEAFF
TRBJ2-2 - TRBV9 - TGTGCCAGCAGCTTGGGAGCTAGCGACACCGGGGAGCTGTTTTTT CASSLGASDTGELFF
TRBJ1-5 - TRBV27 - TGTGCCAGCAGTCTACGGTGGACTAATCAGCCCCAGCATTTT CASSLRWTNQPQHF
TRBJ2-1 TRBD2 TRBV7-9 - TGTGCCAGCAGCTTAGAGGTGACTAGCCTATCCAATGAGCAGTTCTTC CASSLEVTSLSNEQFF
TRBJ1-3 - TRBV7-2 few TGTGCCAGCAGCTTAGGGCCCCCAGGGTTATTGTCTGGAAACACCATATATTTT CASSLGPPGLLSGNTIYF
TRBJ2-5 - TRBV7-7 - TGTGCTAGCAGCTTAGATTCCCAAGAGACCCAGTACTTC CASSLDSQETQYF
TRBJ2-7 - TRBV28 - TGTGCCAGCAGTTTAGGGGGATTGGACGAGCAGTACTTC CASSLGGLDEQYF
TRBJ2-3 - TRBV5-1 - TGCGCCAGTCAGGGAGGGGGCCCCACAGATACGCAGTATTTT CASQGGGPTDTQYF
TRBJ2-1 - TRBV11-3 - TGTGCCAGCAGCTTAAGTTGGGGCGGGGTCTACAATGAGCAGTTCTTC CASSLSWGGVYNEQFF
TRBJ2-6 TRBD1 TRBV13 - TGTGCCAGCAGCTTAAACCCCTCCCGACAGGGTATCTCTGGGGCCAACGTCCTGACTTTC CASSLNPSRQGISGANVLTF
TRBJ2-7 - TRBV1 - TGCACCAGCAGCCAAGTTGTTAGCGGGAGGTCGCAGGACGAGCAGTACTTC CTSSQVVSGRSQDEQYF
TRBJ1-1 - TRBV4-1 - TGCGCCAGCAGCCACGCCCGGATCACTGAAGCTTTCTTT CASSHARITEAFF